Each of the 5 T cell receptor beta chains below was sequenced from the same sample in a study of T cell responses to AZD1222 COVID-19 vaccine. Using immunoSEQ multiplex PCR, the repertoire was profiled, and TCRdb retains in-frame clones only, with some absent. The table includes approximately 200,000 clones, around 94% detected once. Sequenced material: peripheral blood, taken 28 days after the second dose of the MenACWY control vaccine. The receptor set was obtained from an adult who received the MenACWY meningococcal vaccine as a control.

The rearrangement joins TRBV29-1 to TRBJ2-7; D is possibly TRBD1 (6 bases). Trimming left V 5 bases short and J 6 bases short, with 14 bases between. This CDR3 spans 12 amino acids. Germline V lookup: CDR1 SQVTM, CDR2 ANQGSEA. The CDR3 DNA reads as TGCAGCGTTTCCCAGGGGTCGGGCGAGCAGTACTTC. This sequence encodes CSVSQGSGEQYF.

This chain connects TRBV30 to TRBJ2-1, with a possible D match to TRBD2 (6 bases). The CDR3 runs to 13 residues. Per the germline V gene, CDR1 is GTSNPN and CDR2 is SVGIG (reference sequence). V was cut by 1 base and J by 8 bases, with 12 bases left in between. The CDR3 is CAWSGGTRDEQFF. Written as DNA, the CDR3 is TGTGCCTGGAGTGGCGGGACCAGAGATGAGCAGTTCTTC.

The J gene is TRBJ1-6, the V gene TRBV2; D is unclear. Germline-derived CDR1 and CDR2 are SNHLY and FYNNEI. The CDR3 spans 14 residues. Trimming took 7 bases from V and 2 from J, leaving 9 bases between them. The CDR3 is CASTSGAYNSPLHF. The CDR3 DNA is TGTGCCAGCACCTCAGGCGCCTATAATTCACCCCTCCACTTT.

There are a few counts of this clone. The chain recombines TRBV7-2 with TRBJ2-5; tentatively, D is TRBD1 or TRBD2 (5 bases each). The CDR3 has 14 residues. Germline CDR1 is SGHTA and CDR2 is FQGNSA. Trimming removed 3 bases at V and 5 bases at J, with 13 bases between. The CDR3 loop reads CASSLNGWGETQYF. The DNA of the CDR3 is TGTGCCAGCAGCTTGAACGGATGGGGGGAGACCCAGTACTTC.

CDR3 sequence: CASSEFGLEYEQYF. The CDR3 DNA reads as TGTGCCAGCAGTGAATTCGGACTAGAGTACGAGCAGTACTTC. This rearrangement joins TRBV6-1 to TRBJ2-7, with 7 positions matching TRBD2. After removal of 2 bases from V and 4 bases from J, the junction contained 5 bases not matched to a gene. The CDR3 has 14 amino acids. Germline CDR1 and CDR2: MNHNS and SASEGT.